This T cell receptor (beta chain) was recovered during a study of T cells of healthy individuals. Between the trimmed V and J ends, which lost 1 base and 8 bases, there was a span of 17 bases. The CDR3 consists of 15 residues. CDR1 and CDR2 (germline): MNHEY, SVGAGI. Via MiXCR, TCRdb re-called the 5' RACE reads, giving one row per CDR3 protein. The table shows about 96,000 distinct CDR3 sequences, with around 17% occurring only once. This clonotype came up a few times. The rearrangement uses TRBV6-5 and TRBJ1-2, with D maybe TRBD1 (6 bases). This sequence originates from a human donor in good health. CDR3 region: CASSYLGGAGSGYTF. As DNA, the CDR3 is TGTGCCAGCAGTTACTTGGGGGGGGCAGGGTCGGGCTACACCTTC.